This TCR beta chain was obtained from a study of blood T cell repertoires in COVID-19. The CDR3 runs to 17 residues. Trimming took 1 base from V and 5 from J; bases not matched to a gene: 12. Germline V gives CDR1 LGHNA, CDR2 YSLEER. Authors' methods: Nucleated cell number was recorded as an estimate derived from reference gene primer amplification. The method was immunoSEQ multiplex PCR; TCRdb's version includes in-frame clones alone and lacks a portion of them. V and J calls and clone size follow that table, whereas D and trimming were derived from the DNA. The sample lists roughly 100,000 clones, 75% to 95% seen once, with approximately 5.5% in the top ten.

The sequenced sample consisted of peripheral blood. The source is a human donor in a cohort sampled during active COVID-19. V and J are TRBV4-3 and TRBJ1-1, with 8 bases identical to TRBD1. The CDR3 here is CASSQAWGQGAGTEAFF. The DNA for the CDR3 is TGCGCCAGCAGCCAAGCCTGGGGGCAGGGGGCGGGAACTGAAGCTTTCTTT.